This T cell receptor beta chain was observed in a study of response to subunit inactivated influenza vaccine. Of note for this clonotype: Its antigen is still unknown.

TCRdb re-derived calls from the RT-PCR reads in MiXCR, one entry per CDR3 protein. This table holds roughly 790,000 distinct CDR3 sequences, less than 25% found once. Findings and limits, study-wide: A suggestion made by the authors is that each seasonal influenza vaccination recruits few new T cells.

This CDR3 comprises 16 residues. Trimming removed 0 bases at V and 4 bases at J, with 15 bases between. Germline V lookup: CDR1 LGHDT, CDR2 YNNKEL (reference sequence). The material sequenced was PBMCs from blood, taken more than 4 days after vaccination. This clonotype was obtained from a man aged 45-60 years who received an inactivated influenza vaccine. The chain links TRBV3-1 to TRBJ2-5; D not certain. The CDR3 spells CASSQDHSRSGETQYF. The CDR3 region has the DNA TGTGCCAGCAGCCAAGATCATTCGCGGAGTGGAGAGACCCAGTACTTC.